The clone carrying this T cell receptor (beta chain) was counted only a few times. This entry comes from a study of T cell responses to AZD1222 COVID-19 vaccine. Libraries were prepared by immunoSEQ multiplex PCR; TCRdb keeps only in-frame clonotypes and omits some of them. This table has 140,000 to 150,000 clones, under 95% appearing once. Sequencing was performed on peripheral blood, taken on day 0 of AZD1222 vaccination. The receptor was derived from an adult in good health.

The chain's CDR3 is CASSRPWTPSKSEQFF. The CDR3, as DNA: TGTGCCAGCAGTAGACCCTGGACTCCCAGCAAAAGTGAGCAGTTCTTC. The chain recombines TRBV11-1 with TRBJ2-1, with a possible D match to TRBD2 (5 bases). There are 16 residues in the CDR3. Trimming took 6 bases from V and 9 from J, leaving 24 bases between them. Germline loops: CDR1 SGHAT, CDR2 FQDESV (reference sequence).